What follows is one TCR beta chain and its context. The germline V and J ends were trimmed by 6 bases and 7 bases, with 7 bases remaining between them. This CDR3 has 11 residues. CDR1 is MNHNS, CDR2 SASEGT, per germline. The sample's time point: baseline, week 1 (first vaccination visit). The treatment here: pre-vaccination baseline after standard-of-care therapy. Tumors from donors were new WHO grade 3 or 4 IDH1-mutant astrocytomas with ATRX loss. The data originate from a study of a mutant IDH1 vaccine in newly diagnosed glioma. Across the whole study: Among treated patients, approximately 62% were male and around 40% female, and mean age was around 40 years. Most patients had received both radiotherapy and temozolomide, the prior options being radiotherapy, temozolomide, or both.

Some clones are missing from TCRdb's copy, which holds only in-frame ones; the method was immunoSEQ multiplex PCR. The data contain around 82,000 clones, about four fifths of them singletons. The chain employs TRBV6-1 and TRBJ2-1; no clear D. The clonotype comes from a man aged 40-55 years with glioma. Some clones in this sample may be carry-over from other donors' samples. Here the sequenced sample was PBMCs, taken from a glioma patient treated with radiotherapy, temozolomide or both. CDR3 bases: TGTGCCAGCAGGAAACAAAATGAGCAGTTCTTC. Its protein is CASRKQNEQFF.